The rows below give T cell receptor beta chains drawn from one sample of a study of blood T cell repertoires in COVID-19. Some clones are missing from TCRdb's copy, which holds only in-frame ones; the method was immunoSEQ multiplex PCR. The table includes over 100,000 clones, around 84% detected once. The specimen sequenced was peripheral blood. The source is an elderly woman with active or convalescent COVID-19. Each CDR3 is given without its conserved first and last residue. Clone sizes are given selectively: once, few, many, or a class where the clone is expanded.

v_gene,j_gene,abundance,CDR3aa
TRBV11-3,TRBJ1-5,.,ASSCTGSYSNQPQH
TRBV5-4,TRBJ2-7,.,ASSLGGGLEDEQY
TRBV7-9,TRBJ1-3,.,ASTFSSGSGNTIY
TRBV28,TRBJ1-4,.,ASSLRGTEKLF
TRBV5-1,TRBJ1-2,few,ASSPEGQGAVGYT
TRBV2,TRBJ1-5,.,ASSEWGVSGTVNQPQH
TRBV19,TRBJ1-2,.,ASSTRRQGINYGYT
TRBV10-3,TRBJ1-4,.,AISASLSAAEKLF
TRBV3-1/TRBV3-2,TRBJ2-5,.,ASHNRGIEETQY
TRBV24-1,TRBJ1-2,.,ATSDIDRNYGYT
TRBV6-5,TRBJ2-3,.,ASGDRGPADTQY
TRBV6-5,TRBJ2-1,once,ASSYGLVNNEQF
TRBV5-1,TRBJ1-5,.,ASSLGQFNQPQH
TRBV28,TRBJ2-5,.,ASSLRRSRETQY
TRBV2,TRBJ2-1,.,ASSDDGTGYNEQF
TRBV11-3,TRBJ2-5,.,ASSLAPPGLQETQY
TRBV9,TRBJ2-7,.,ASSVGLYDEQY
TRBV28,TRBJ1-6,.,ASSLVVPTSGQGRSPLH
TRBV6-5,TRBJ1-2,.,ASSSGQGARGYT
TRBV10-3,TRBJ2-1,.,AISDSTRGAF
TRBV24-1,TRBJ1-3,.,ATSDPGRSISGNTIY
TRBV3-1/TRBV3-2,TRBJ1-1,.,ASSLLGSGDTEAF
TRBV9,TRBJ2-2,.,ASSVVGGTNTGELF
TRBV4-1,TRBJ1-5,.,ASSPGAGVRGNQPQH
TRBV19,TRBJ2-1,few,ASSIGTWNEQF
TRBV5-8,TRBJ2-4,.,ASSLAGVAVDIQY
TRBV7-3,TRBJ2-5,.,ASSIRPGTGETQY
TRBV11-3,TRBJ2-7,.,ASSLDHGAHYEQY
TRBV27,TRBJ1-1,.,ASSLSPRSDTEAF
TRBV11-3,TRBJ2-7,.,ASSAGGSYEQY
TRBV5-4,TRBJ1-6,few,ASSMGHSNSPLH
TRBV5-1,TRBJ1-4,few,ASSFPGEEKLF
TRBV5-4,TRBJ2-7,few,ASSFSTSGYEQY
TRBV7-2,TRBJ2-5,once,ASSLDKLALLQETQY
TRBV19,TRBJ1-2,.,ASSIDQGAYGYT
TRBV9,TRBJ2-3,.,ASSVDEGTVPDTQY
TRBV5-6,TRBJ1-1,.,ASSWGRDSEAF
TRBV5-4,TRBJ1-1,.,ASSTRDRGFNTEAF
TRBV6-1,TRBJ2-1,.,ASSEALAGGTYNEQF
TRBV29-1,TRBJ2-1,few,SVAAGTEYNEQF
TRBV3-1/TRBV3-2,TRBJ2-1,.,ASSQVARGRGRGSYNEQF
TRBV4-1,TRBJ1-5,.,ASSQGLRAQPQH
TRBV18,TRBJ2-1,.,ASSWASGSTYNEQF
TRBV6-1,TRBJ1-5,.,ASREGTAINQPQH
TRBV5-1,TRBJ2-2,.,ASSPGSGMVGELF
TRBV28,TRBJ1-6,.,ASSLSYGRRSYNSPLH